In its sample, the clone carrying this T cell receptor (beta chain) was seen a few times. Its specificity is unknown. The data were obtained in a study of cytomegalovirus exposure and HLA in healthy donors. Study observations and caveats: Most sequenced TCRs were rare (though some public TCRs occurred in many donors).

This CDR3 comprises 16 residues. Germline V CDR1 and CDR2: SGHNT, YYREEE (reference sequence). The V and J ends lost 2 bases and 0 bases, in that order; junction bases with no gene match: 6. In the PCR, 60 Vbeta and 13 Jbeta primers were used. Here immunoSEQ multiplex PCR was the method, and the copy in TCRdb shows in-frame clones only, minus some. The data show about 120,000 clones, with about 16% seen just once and 1.9% held by the top ten. The source material was PBMCs. This receptor was obtained from a woman aged 18-29 years in good health and CMV-seronegative. J is TRBJ2-3 and V is TRBV5-4, with TRBD2 matching over 7 bases. CDR3 loop: CASSFRREISTDTQYF. The DNA for the CDR3 is TGTGCCAGCAGCTTTCGGCGGGAGATTAGCACAGATACGCAGTATTTT.